The 28 T cell receptor beta chains presented below share a single source sample, sequenced in a study of T cells in tumors after PD-1 blockade. The table came from immunoSEQ multiplex PCR; TCRdb's copy has only in-frame clones and leaves some out. The sample has around 25,000 clones, nearly 85% seen once. Sequencing used PBMCs, obtained after anti-PD-1 treatment. All receptors come from a human donor with basal cell carcinoma.

This chain connects TRBV9 to TRBJ2-3; TRBD2 might be the D (6 bases). The V gene lost 4 bases and the J gene lost 2 bases, with 14 bases spanning the gap. CDR1 is SGDLS and CDR2 is YYNGEE in the germline V gene. This CDR3 has 15 residues. CDR3: CASSPGDPITDTQYF. The CDR3 nucleotides are TGTGCCAGCAGCCCGGGGGACCCCATCACAGATACGCAGTATTTT.

In its sample, this clone was seen a few times. The chain uses TRBV29-1 and TRBJ1-1; 7 positions match TRBD1. V trimming: 6 bases; J trimming: 2 bases; junction bases outside the gene matches: 12. The V gene's germline CDR1 is SQVTM and CDR2 ANQGSEA. CDR3 length: 15 amino acids. This CDR3 is CSVAPSRGRNTEAFF. Here the CDR3 DNA reads TGCAGCGTGGCTCCGAGTAGGGGGCGTAACACTGAAGCTTTCTTT.

This chain uses TRBV19 with TRBJ1-1; D gene uncertain. V lost 8 bases, J lost 4 bases, and 20 bases lay in between. The CDR3 totals 15 residues. Germline CDR1 reads LNHDA; CDR2 reads SQIVND (reference sequence). The CDR3, as DNA: TGTGCCAGTCCCCCAGCCCTCGTGTCTGGCACTGAAGCTTTCTTT. It yields the protein CASPPALVSGTEAFF.

The genes are TRBV19 and TRBJ1-4, with D maybe TRBD1 (5 bases). Between the trimmed V and J ends, which lost 6 bases and 5 bases, there was a span of 13 bases. Germline CDR1 LNHDA, CDR2 SQIVND (reference sequence). This CDR3 comprises 14 residues. The CDR3 here is CASSARGRNEKLFF. Written as DNA, the CDR3 is TGTGCCAGTAGCGCGCGGGGGAGAAATGAAAAACTGTTTTTT.

This chain joins TRBV6-5 and TRBJ2-2; 7 bases fit TRBD1. Germline V gene data show CDR1 as MNHEY and CDR2 as SVGAGI. CDR3 length: 15 amino acids. Losses at the gene ends were 6 bases for V and 2 bases for J; bases not matched to a gene: 6. The CDR3 is CASRTGTVNTGELFF. DNA for the CDR3: TGTGCCAGCAGGACTGGGACAGTTAACACCGGGGAGCTGTTTTTT.

The chain has TRBV18 and TRBJ2-1, with TRBD2 matching 9 bases. The CDR3 contains 15 residues. Germline CDR1 reads KGHSH; CDR2 reads LQKENI. The V and J ends lost 4 bases and 3 bases, in that order; junction bases with no gene match: 4. CDR3 nucleotide sequence: TGTGCCAGCTCACTACCTAGCGGGGTCTACAATGAGCAGTTCTTC. Translated, it gives CASSLPSGVYNEQFF.

The gene calls are TRBV7-2 and TRBJ1-5; 9 bases line up with TRBD1. V was pared by 4 bases and J by 0 bases, with 13 bases of the junction left unmatched. Germline CDR1 is SGHTA and CDR2 is FQGNSA. The CDR3 spans 19 residues. The CDR3 coding sequence is TGTGCCAGCAGCTCAGTGGGCGGGACAGGGCATTTTAGCAATCAGCCCCAGCATTTT. It translates to CASSSVGGTGHFSNQPQHF.

This chain uses TRBV3-1 (or the pseudogene TRBV3-2) with TRBJ1-5; a weak D match, TRBD1 (5 bases). The CDR3 is 15 amino acids. Germline V gene lookup returns CDR1 LGHDT and CDR2 YNNKEL (reference sequence). Trimming took off 8 bases at V and 2 bases at J, with 16 bases between the two ends. This CDR3 is CASVDAPGGNQPQHF. Here the CDR3 DNA reads TGTGCCAGCGTCGACGCCCCGGGGGGCAATCAGCCCCAGCATTTT.

The count of this clone is one. The chain joins TRBV10-3 to TRBJ1-6, with D hard to call. V was shortened by 0 bases and J by 3 bases, with 6 bases between the two germline ends. Germline V CDR1 and CDR2: ENHRY, SYGVKD. The CDR3 is 15 amino acids. In DNA, the CDR3 is TGTGCCATCAGTGAGTCGCAGCTCTATAATTCACCCCTCCACTTT. Residues: CAISESQLYNSPLHF.

V usage is TRBV5-1 and J usage is TRBJ2-5; D is perhaps TRBD2 (6 bases). Trimming left V 0 bases short and J 2 bases short, with 8 bases between. This CDR3 comprises 14 residues. Looked up from germline, CDR1 is SGHRS and CDR2 is YFSETQ. The CDR3 is CASSLAAGQETQYF. In DNA, the CDR3 is TGCGCCAGCAGCTTGGCCGCGGGGCAAGAGACCCAGTACTTC.

Only a few counts were recorded for this clone. This chain connects TRBV7-9 to TRBJ1-3, with 7 bases lining up with TRBD1. V dropped 5 bases and J dropped 4; count of bases not matched to a gene: 5. Per germline, CDR1 SEHNR and CDR2 FQNEAQ (reference sequence). CDR3 length: 14 residues. The CDR3: CASSPQGSGNTIYF. The CDR3 DNA sequence: TGTGCCAGCAGCCCACAGGGGTCGGGAAACACCATATATTTT.

V and J are TRBV19 and TRBJ2-1, with 8 bases fitting TRBD2. This CDR3 contains 16 residues. J lost 8 bases, V lost 4 bases, and 13 bases had no gene match. CDR1 and CDR2 from the germline V gene are LNHDA and SQIVND (reference sequence). This CDR3 is CASSKPSGTSRDEQFF. CDR3 DNA: TGTGCCAGTAGTAAACCCTCCGGGACTAGTCGGGATGAGCAGTTCTTC.

V usage is TRBV6-6 and J usage is TRBJ1-2; 7 bases align to TRBD1. With V trimmed by 6 bases and J by 3 bases, 4 bases remained unmatched. The germline CDR1 and CDR2 sequences are MNHNY and SVGAGI (reference sequence). The CDR3 is made up of 13 amino acids. The CDR3 loop is CASSPDRDYGYTF. The CDR3 DNA reads as TGTGCCAGCAGCCCCGACAGGGACTATGGCTACACCTTC.

This clone was found a few times. The CDR3: CATSRAGQGQADTQYF. The CDR3 DNA is TGTGCCACCAGCAGAGCGGGACAGGGGCAGGCAGATACGCAGTATTTT. The rearrangement joins TRBV15 to TRBJ2-3, with 10 positions matching TRBD1. This CDR3 contains 16 residues. CDR1 LNHNV and CDR2 YYDKDF come from the germline V gene (reference sequence). After removal of 1 base from V and 4 bases from J, the junction contained 5 bases not matched to a gene. The full variable domain, its missing parts supplied by reference TRBV15 and TRBJ2-3, is DAMVIQNPRYQVTQFGKPVTLSCSQTLNHNVMYWYQQKSSQAPKLLFHYYDKDFNNEADTPDNFQSRRPNTSFCFLDIRSPGLGDTAMYLCATSRAGQGQADTQYFGPGTRLTVL.

The V and J genes are TRBV5-4 and TRBJ2-1; D call uncertain. The germline V gene encodes CDR1 SGHNT and CDR2 YYREEE (reference sequence). The V gene lost 4 bases and the J gene lost 6 bases, with 11 bases spanning the gap. CDR3 length equals 13 residues. CDR3 DNA sequence: TGTGCCAGCAGCGACCGGGTCTCCAATGAGCAGTTCTTC. Encoded protein: CASSDRVSNEQFF.

The chain uses TRBV30 and TRBJ2-1, with 8 bases that match TRBD1. The CDR3 totals 14 residues. V shed 3 bases, J shed 7 bases, and the junction held 8 bases outside the gene matches. CDR1 GTSNPN and CDR2 SVGIG come from the germline V gene (reference sequence). CDR3 protein: CAWRKTGAGNEQFF. The CDR3 DNA reads TGTGCCTGGAGGAAGACAGGGGCAGGAAATGAGCAGTTCTTC.

The chain couples TRBV27 to TRBJ2-1; D is perhaps TRBD1 (6 bases). Germline CDR1 reads MNHEY; CDR2 reads SMNVEV (reference sequence). This CDR3 is built from 12 residues. Trimming cost V 6 bases and J 8 bases, with 11 bases left between them. CDR3 nucleotides: TGTGCCAGCAGCAGGGGCACCTATGAGCAGTTCTTC. Translation gives CASSRGTYEQFF.

J is TRBJ1-3 and V is TRBV3-1 (or the pseudogene TRBV3-2); D is ambiguous. V dropped 4 bases and J dropped 5 bases, with 21 bases sitting between them. Germline CDR1 is LGHDT and CDR2 is YNNKEL (reference sequence). This CDR3 is built from 17 residues. The DNA for the CDR3 is TGTGCCAGCAGCCCGTGGGTATCGGTGGAAACCAGAAACACCATATATTTT. Protein: CASSPWVSVETRNTIYF.

By share, this clone ranks as large. V gene TRBV6-4 combines with J gene TRBJ2-3, with 8 bases that match TRBD2. Germline V gene lookup returns CDR1 MRHNA and CDR2 SNTAGT. The CDR3 has 16 amino acids. The trim removed 3 bases at V and 0 bases at J, leaving 5 bases unmatched. The CDR3 region has the DNA TGTGCCAGCAGTGAACTAAGCGGGAGTAGCACAGATACGCAGTATTTT. This sequence encodes CASSELSGSSTDTQYF.

The chain joins TRBV10-1 to TRBJ2-3, with D possibly being TRBD1 or TRBD2 (5 bases each). The CDR3 is 15 amino acids. Germline-derived CDR1 and CDR2 are WNHNN and SYGVQD (reference sequence). V was clipped by 6 bases and J by 2 bases, with 15 bases between them. This chain's CDR3 is CASRGPTTHTDTQYF. The CDR3, as DNA: TGCGCCAGCAGGGGACCCACTACACACACAGATACGCAGTATTTT.

The chain carries TRBV25-1 and TRBJ1-2; maybe TRBD1 (5 bases). From germline, CDR1 is MGHDK and CDR2 SYGVNS. V gave up 2 bases and J gave up 4 bases, with 11 bases separating them. CDR3 length: 14 amino acids. CDR3 in DNA: TGTGCCAGCAGTGAAAAGGGGCTCGGCTATGGCTACACCTTC. Translated, it gives CASSEKGLGYGYTF.

The CDR3 bases are TGTGCCAGCAGCTTTTGGACAGGGAATGGTAGGACTGAAGCTTTCTTT. It specifies CASSFWTGNGRTEAFF. The chain joins TRBV7-2 to TRBJ1-1; 8 bases match TRBD1. The CDR3 sequence is 16 residues long. The germline gives CDR1 SGHTA, CDR2 FQGNSA. Trimming removed 3 bases from V and 5 bases from J; junction bases left unmatched: 11.

The rearrangement links TRBV6-2 or TRBV6-3 to TRBJ2-7, with TRBD1 matching 7 bases. Unmatched junction bases numbered 17, after V lost 4 bases and J lost 8 bases. CDR1 MNHEY and CDR2 SVGEGT come from the germline V gene. CDR3 length equals 16 residues. The CDR3 region has the DNA TGTGCCAGCAGTTCAGTCCGGGAACGACAGGGTAACAAGCAGTACTTC. This sequence encodes CASSSVRERQGNKQYF.

The gene calls are TRBV9 and TRBJ2-7, with a possible D match to TRBD2 (7 bases). Germline V gene lookup returns CDR1 SGDLS and CDR2 YYNGEE. The CDR3 consists of 15 residues. Trimming took off 4 bases at V and 4 bases at J, with 18 bases between the two ends. CDR3 bases: TGTGCCAGCAGCCGAGGTGGGGGGGCGGAATACGAGCAGTACTTC. Translated: CASSRGGGAEYEQYF.

This clone is deemed medium-sized (0.01 to 0.1%). The V gene is TRBV7-3, the J gene TRBJ1-6, with 10 bases that match TRBD1. Trimming cost V 3 bases and J 8 bases; bases outside gene matches: 4. Germline CDR1 reads SGHTA; CDR2 reads FQGTGA. CDR3 length equals 15 residues. CDR3 region: CASSLTGGWDSPLHF. CDR3 nucleotide sequence: TGTGCCAGCAGCTTGACAGGGGGCTGGGATTCACCCCTCCACTTT.

The V and J genes are TRBV7-3 and TRBJ2-5, with D unclear. CDR3 size: 17 residues. V was trimmed by 3 bases and J by 4 bases, leaving 21 bases between them. From germline, CDR1 is SGHTA and CDR2 FQGTGA. CDR3 DNA: TGTGCCAGCAGCTTTATTCCAACGGGCAGTCCCACAGAGACCCAGTACTTC. Translated: CASSFIPTGSPTETQYF.

The chain recombines TRBV6-5 with TRBJ1-3, with 9 bases that match TRBD1. This CDR3 has 15 residues. Germline-derived CDR1 and CDR2 are MNHEY and SVGAGI. V was clipped by 6 bases and J by 2 bases; unmatched bases: 5. DNA of the CDR3: TGTGCCAGCAGGCCGGGACAGGGTCCTGGAAACACCATATATTTT. Protein: CASRPGQGPGNTIYF.

The rearrangement uses TRBV24-1 and TRBJ1-2; D unresolved. CDR1 and CDR2 (germline): KGHDR, SFDVKD. This CDR3 has 14 residues. V was cut by 4 bases and J by 0 bases, with 8 bases left in between. The CDR3 region has the DNA TGTGCCACCAGTGACCAGTCTACTAACTATGGCTACACCTTC. This encodes CATSDQSTNYGYTF.